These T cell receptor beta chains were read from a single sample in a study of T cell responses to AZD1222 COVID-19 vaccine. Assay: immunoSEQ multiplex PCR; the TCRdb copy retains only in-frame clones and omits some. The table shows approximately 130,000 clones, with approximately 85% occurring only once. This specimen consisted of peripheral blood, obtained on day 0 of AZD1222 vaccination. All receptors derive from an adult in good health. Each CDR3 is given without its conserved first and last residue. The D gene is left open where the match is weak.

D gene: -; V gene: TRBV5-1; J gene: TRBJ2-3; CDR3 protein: ASRMDSTDTQY
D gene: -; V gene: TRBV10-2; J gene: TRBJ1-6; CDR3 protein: ASSELESPLH
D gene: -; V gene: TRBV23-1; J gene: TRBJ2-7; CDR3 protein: ASSPPGSENSGEQY
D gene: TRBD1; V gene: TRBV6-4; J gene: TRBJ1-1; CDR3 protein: ASSDSGTGTEAF
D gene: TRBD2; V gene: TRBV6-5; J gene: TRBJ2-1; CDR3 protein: ASSPSGGAVDEQF
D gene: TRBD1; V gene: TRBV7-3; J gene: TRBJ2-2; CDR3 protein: ASSRGTGAGELF
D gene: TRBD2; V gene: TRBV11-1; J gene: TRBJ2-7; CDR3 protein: ASSSSAGGLYEQY
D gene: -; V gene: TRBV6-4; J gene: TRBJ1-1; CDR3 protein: ASSDERNTEAF
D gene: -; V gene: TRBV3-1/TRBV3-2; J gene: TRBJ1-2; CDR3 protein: ASSQGVGPYYGYT
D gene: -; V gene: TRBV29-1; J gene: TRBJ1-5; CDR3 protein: SVAGYSNQPQH
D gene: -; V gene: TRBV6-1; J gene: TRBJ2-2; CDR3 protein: ASSEWGRIGELF
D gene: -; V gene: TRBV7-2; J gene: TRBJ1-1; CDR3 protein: ASSALQGFIEAF
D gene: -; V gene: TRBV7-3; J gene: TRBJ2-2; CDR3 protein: ASSPNTGELF
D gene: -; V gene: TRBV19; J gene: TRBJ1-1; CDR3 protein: ASSIPWDTEAF
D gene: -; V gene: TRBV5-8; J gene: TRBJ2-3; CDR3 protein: ASSWGGQGTTDTQY
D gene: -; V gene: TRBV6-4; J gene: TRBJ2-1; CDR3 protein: ASSRGPYYNEQF
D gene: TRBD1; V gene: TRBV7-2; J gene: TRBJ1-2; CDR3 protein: ASSSGPTGEGYT
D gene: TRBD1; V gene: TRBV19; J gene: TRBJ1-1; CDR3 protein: ASRGQGAGDMNTEAF
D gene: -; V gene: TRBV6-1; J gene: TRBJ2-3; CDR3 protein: ASSEVGQGTDTQY
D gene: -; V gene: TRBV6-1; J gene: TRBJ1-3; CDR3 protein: ASSELQVNPGNTIY
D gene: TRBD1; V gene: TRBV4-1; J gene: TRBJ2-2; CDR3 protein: ASSPSRTGSNTGELF
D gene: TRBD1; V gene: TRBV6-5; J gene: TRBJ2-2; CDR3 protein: ASSYGQGLRSGELF
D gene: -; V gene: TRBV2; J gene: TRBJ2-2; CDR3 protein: ASSGLSNTGELF
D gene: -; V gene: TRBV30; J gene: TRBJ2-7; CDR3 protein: AWSPGVASYEQY
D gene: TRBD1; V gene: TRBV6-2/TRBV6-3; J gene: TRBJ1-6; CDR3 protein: ASSYGQGYSPLH
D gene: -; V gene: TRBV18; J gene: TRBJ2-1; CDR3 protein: ASSSGLANNEQF
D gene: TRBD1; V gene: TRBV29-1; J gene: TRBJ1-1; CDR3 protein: SVDTGQFREAF
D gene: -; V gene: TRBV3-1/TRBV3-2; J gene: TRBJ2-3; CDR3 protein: ASTEKGDTQY
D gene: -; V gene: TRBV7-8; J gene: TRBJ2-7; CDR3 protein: ASSLVGGYEQY
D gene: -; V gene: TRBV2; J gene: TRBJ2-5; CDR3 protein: ASRPGQEGETQY
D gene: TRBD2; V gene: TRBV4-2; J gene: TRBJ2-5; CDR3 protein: ASSLAKRGGETQY
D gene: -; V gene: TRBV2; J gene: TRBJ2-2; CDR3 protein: ASSERGLRGENTGELF
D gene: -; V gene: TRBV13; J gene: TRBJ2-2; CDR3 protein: ASSLGLTAATNTGELF
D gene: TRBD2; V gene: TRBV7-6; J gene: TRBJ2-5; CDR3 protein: ATSGGFQETQY
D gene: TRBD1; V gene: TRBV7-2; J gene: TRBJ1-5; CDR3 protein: ASSAGQTSNQPQH
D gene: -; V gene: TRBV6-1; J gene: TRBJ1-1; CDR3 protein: ASSEFLVDTEAF
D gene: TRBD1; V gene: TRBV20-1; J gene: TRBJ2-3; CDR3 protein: SASDRQGAQDTQY
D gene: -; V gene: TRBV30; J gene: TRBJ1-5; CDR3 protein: ARSGVGDFSQPQH
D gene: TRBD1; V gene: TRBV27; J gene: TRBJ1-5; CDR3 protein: ASSLSGDRASGQPQH
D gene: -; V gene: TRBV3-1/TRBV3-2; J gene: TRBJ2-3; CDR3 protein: ASARGPTSTDTQY
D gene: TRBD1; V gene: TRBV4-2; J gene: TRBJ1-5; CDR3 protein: ASSHGGDRGDSNQPQH
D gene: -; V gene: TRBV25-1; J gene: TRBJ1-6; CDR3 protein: ATREPYLNSPLH
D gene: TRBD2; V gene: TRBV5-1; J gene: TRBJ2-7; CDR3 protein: ASSLGPGTSGSLYEQY
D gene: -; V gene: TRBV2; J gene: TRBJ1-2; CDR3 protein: ASIRELVGYT
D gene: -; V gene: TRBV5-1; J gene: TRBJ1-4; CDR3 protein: ASSFGGVGEKLF
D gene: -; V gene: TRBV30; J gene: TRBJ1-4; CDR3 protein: AWGGAEKLF
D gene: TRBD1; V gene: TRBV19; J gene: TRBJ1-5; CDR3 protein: ASSIAGSGGSNQPQH
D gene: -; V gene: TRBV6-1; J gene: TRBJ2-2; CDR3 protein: ASSESRYGELF
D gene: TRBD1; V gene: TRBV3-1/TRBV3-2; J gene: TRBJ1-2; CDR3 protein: ASSQGRGLNRGYT
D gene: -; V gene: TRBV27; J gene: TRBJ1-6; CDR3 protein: ASSLLVVGSDSPLH
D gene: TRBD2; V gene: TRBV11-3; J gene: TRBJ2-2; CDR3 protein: ASSLRMGGGPGELF